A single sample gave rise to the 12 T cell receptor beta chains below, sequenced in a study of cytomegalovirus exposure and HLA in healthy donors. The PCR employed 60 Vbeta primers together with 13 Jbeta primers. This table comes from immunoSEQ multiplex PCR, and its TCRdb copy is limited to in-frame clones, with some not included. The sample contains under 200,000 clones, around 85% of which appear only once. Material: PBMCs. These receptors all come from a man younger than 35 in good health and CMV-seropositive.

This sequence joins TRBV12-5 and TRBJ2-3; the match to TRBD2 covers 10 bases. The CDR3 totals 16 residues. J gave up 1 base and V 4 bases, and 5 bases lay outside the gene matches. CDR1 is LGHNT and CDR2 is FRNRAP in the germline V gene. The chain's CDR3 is CASGSLAGGGTDTQYF. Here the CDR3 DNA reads TGTGCTAGTGGTTCGTTAGCGGGGGGCGGCACAGATACGCAGTATTTT.

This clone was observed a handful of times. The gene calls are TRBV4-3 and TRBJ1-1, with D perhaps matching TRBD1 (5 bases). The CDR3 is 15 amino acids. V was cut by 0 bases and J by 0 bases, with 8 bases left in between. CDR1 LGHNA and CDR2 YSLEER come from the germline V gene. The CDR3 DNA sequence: TGCGCCAGCAGCCAAGAGGGGCAGCTGAACACTGAAGCTTTCTTT. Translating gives CASSQEGQLNTEAFF.

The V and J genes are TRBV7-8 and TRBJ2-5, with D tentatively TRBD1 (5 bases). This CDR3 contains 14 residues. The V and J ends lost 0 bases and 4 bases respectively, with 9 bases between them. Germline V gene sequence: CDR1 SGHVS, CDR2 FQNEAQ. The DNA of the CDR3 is TGTGCCAGCAGCTTAGCCATAAGGGGAGAGACCCAGTACTTC. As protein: CASSLAIRGETQYF.

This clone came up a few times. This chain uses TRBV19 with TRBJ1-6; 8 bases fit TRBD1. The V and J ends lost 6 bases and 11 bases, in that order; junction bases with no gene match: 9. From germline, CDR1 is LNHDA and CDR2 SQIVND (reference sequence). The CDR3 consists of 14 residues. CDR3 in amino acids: CASRERQGIPPLHF. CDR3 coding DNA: TGTGCCAGTAGGGAAAGACAGGGGATTCCACCCCTCCACTTT.

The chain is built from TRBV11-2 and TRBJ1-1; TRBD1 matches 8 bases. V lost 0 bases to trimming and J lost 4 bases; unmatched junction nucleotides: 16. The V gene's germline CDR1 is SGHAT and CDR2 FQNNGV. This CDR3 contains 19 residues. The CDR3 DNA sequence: TGTGCCAGCAGCTTAGATCTGTGGACAGGGTCGGTGTTTGGCACTGAAGCTTTCTTT. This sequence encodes CASSLDLWTGSVFGTEAFF.

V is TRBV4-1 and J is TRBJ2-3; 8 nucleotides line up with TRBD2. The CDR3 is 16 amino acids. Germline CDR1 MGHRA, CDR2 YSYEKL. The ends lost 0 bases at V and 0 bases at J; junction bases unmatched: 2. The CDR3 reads CASSQDGGASTDTQYF. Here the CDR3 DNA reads TGCGCCAGCAGCCAAGACGGGGGGGCCAGCACAGATACGCAGTATTTT.

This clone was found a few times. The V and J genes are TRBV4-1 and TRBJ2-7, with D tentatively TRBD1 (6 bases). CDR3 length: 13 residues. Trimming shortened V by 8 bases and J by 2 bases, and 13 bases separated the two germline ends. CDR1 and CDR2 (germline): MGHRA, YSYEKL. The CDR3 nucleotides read TGCGCCAGCTCTCAGGGGTCCCCCTACGAGCAGTACTTC. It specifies CASSQGSPYEQYF.

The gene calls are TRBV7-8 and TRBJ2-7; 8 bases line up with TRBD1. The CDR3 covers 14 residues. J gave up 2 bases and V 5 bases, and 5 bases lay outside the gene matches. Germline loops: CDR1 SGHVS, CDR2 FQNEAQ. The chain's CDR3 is CASSVRTGTYEQYF. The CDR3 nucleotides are TGTGCCAGCAGCGTCCGGACAGGGACCTACGAGCAGTACTTC.

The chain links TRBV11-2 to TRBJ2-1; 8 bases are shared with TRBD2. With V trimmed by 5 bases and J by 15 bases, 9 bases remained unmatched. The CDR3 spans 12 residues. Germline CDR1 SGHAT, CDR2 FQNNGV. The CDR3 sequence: CASSVSGAGWFF. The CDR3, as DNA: TGTGCCAGCAGCGTTAGCGGGGCGGGGTGGTTCTTC.

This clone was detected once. The CDR3 region has the DNA TGTGCCAGCAGTTTTGTAAGGACAGGGTTCTCCTTCACAGATACGCAGTATTTT. Protein: CASSFVRTGFSFTDTQYF. The genes are TRBV27 and TRBJ2-3; 8 nucleotides line up with TRBD1. This CDR3 region has 18 residues. V shed 3 bases, J shed 2 bases, and the junction held 13 bases outside the gene matches. Germline V gene lookup returns CDR1 MNHEY and CDR2 SMNVEV (reference sequence).

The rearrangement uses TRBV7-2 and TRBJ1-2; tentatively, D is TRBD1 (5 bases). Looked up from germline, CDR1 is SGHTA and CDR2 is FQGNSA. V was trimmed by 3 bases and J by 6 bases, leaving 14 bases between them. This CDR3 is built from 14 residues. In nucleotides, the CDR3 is TGTGCCAGCAGCTTTTCCCCCGGGGGGGATGGCTACACCTTC. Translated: CASSFSPGGDGYTF.

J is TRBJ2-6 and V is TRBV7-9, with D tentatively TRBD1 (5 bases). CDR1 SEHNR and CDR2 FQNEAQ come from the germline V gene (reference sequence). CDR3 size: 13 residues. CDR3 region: CSGHISGANVLTF. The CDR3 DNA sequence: TGTTCCGGACACATCTCTGGGGCCAACGTCCTGACTTTC. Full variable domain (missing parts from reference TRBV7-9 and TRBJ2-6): DTGVSQNPRHKITKRGQNVTFRCDPISEHNRLYWYRQTLGQGPEFLTYFQNEAQLEKSRLLSDRFSAERPKGSFSTLEIQRTEQGDSAMYLCSGHISGANVLTFGAGSRLTVL.